This TCR beta chain was sequenced during a study of cytomegalovirus exposure and HLA in healthy donors. Study as a whole: Assignment to the Caucasian-associated ancestry cluster applied to 75% to 85% of the approximately 420 genotyped donors.

The length of the CDR3 is 17 residues. CDR1 SGHTS and CDR2 YDEGEE come from the germline V gene. The V and J ends lost 0 bases and 3 bases, in that order; junction bases with no gene match: 10. With regard to this clone: Its specificity is not known.

The PCR employed 60 Vbeta primers together with 13 Jbeta primers. The assay was immunoSEQ multiplex PCR, and TCRdb's table has in-frame clones only and misses some. The top ten clones hold about 5.3% of a sample with more than 95,000 clones, roughly 85% of them seen once. The study's findings and limits: Among donors in an Asian-associated ancestry cluster, a later analysis reportedly found fewer N-insertions than the roughly 700-donor mean.

This TCR was recovered from a man aged 55 to 70 in good health and CMV-seropositive. Sequenced: PBMCs. This rearrangement joins TRBV5-8 to TRBJ2-3; 7 bases are shared with TRBD1. CDR3 residues: CASSLAVRQGGTDTQYF. The DNA for the CDR3 is TGTGCCAGCAGCTTGGCCGTCAGACAGGGTGGGACAGATACGCAGTATTTT.